These 26 T cell receptor beta chains share one sample of origin, sequenced in a study of shared clonotypes between healthy human individuals. Generated by immunoSEQ multiplex PCR, the TCRdb table keeps only in-frame clones and is missing some. The sample lists 100,000 or so clones; 68% were seen once. Sequences were obtained from memory CD8+ T cells sorted from blood. Subset given: CD45RO+ cells pooled with CCR7-negative TemRA cells. The source of these receptors is a woman aged 25 to 45 in good health.

This clone has more than one count but fewer than ten. The chain links TRBV5-8 to TRBJ2-3; 7 bases agree with TRBD1. From germline, CDR1 is SGHTS and CDR2 YDEGEE. The CDR3 is 15 amino acids. The trim removed 4 bases at V and 0 bases at J, leaving 5 bases unmatched. Here the CDR3 DNA reads TGTGCCAGCAGCCGGGGACAGCCTAGCACAGATACGCAGTATTTT. Amino acids: CASSRGQPSTDTQYF.

The chain uses TRBV30 and TRBJ1-2; TRBD1 is a possible D gene (6 bases). V shed 1 base and J shed 0 bases, with 12 bases lying between them. The CDR3 spans 15 residues. Germline V CDR1 and CDR2: GTSNPN, SVGIG (reference sequence). CDR3 DNA: TGTGCCTGGAGTGCGACAGGACCCTCTAACTATGGCTACACCTTC. Protein: CAWSATGPSNYGYTF.

V gene TRBV7-7 combines with J gene TRBJ2-7; 10 bases are a match to TRBD1. Germline values: CDR1 SSHAT, CDR2 FNYEAQ (reference sequence). The J segment lost 6 bases and the V segment lost 8 bases, leaving 7 bases of the junction unmatched. This CDR3 has 13 residues. CDR3 sequence reads: CASGPGQGREQYF. In DNA, the CDR3 is TGTGCCAGCGGACCGGGACAGGGGCGCGAGCAGTACTTC.

J is TRBJ2-7 and V is TRBV5-1, with 10 bases matching TRBD2. Germline assignment: CDR1 SGHRS and CDR2 YFSETQ. Unmatched junction bases numbered 10, after V lost 3 bases and J lost 7 bases. This CDR3 has 15 residues. The CDR3 spells CASSSSIAGGGEQYF. For the CDR3, the DNA is TGCGCCAGCAGCTCCTCTATAGCGGGAGGAGGGGAGCAGTACTTC.

This rearrangement joins TRBV19 to TRBJ2-6, with no clear D. Between the trimmed V and J ends, which lost 1 base and 0 bases, there was a span of 7 bases. CDR3 length equals 16 residues. Looked up from germline, CDR1 is LNHDA and CDR2 is SQIVND (reference sequence). CDR3 coding DNA: TGTGCCAGTAGTATAGTTCTAAGCTCTGGGGCCAACGTCCTGACTTTC. Encoded protein: CASSIVLSSGANVLTF. Full variable domain (rest looked up from reference TRBV19 and TRBJ2-6): DGGITQSPKYLFRKEGQNVTLSCEQNLNHDAMYWYRQDPGQGLRLIYYSQIVNDFQKGDIAEGYSVSREKKESFPLTVTSAQKNPTAFYLCASSIVLSSGANVLTFGAGSRLTVL.

This clone was seen repeatedly, ten times or more. As DNA, the CDR3 is TGTGCCAGCAGTGAAGAAATAGCCAAAAACATTCAGTACTTC. Its translation: CASSEEIAKNIQYF. V and J are TRBV6-1 and TRBJ2-4; D is unresolved. The CDR3 covers 14 residues. The germline V and J ends were trimmed by 1 base and 0 bases, with 4 bases remaining between them. CDR1 and CDR2 from the germline V gene are MNHNS and SASEGT.

With regard to this clone: A far bigger clonotype differs at one base, so this is likely a read error. In the same sample, other DNA sequences code for this CDR3. The chain combines TRBV29-1 with TRBJ2-7; D gene ambiguous. V was clipped by 6 bases and J by 7 bases, with 22 bases between them. The CDR3 has 14 amino acids. Germline CDR1 SQVTM, CDR2 ANQGSEA. This chain's CDR3 is CSVAERADLYEQYF. DNA of the CDR3: TGCAGCGTGGCCGAGCGCGCCGACTTATATGAGCAGTACTTC.

This clone was counted at least ten times. This chain joins TRBV28 and TRBJ1-5; 10 bases align to TRBD1. The length of the CDR3 is 15 residues. The V segment lost 7 bases and the J segment 6 bases; nucleotides outside the gene matches: 9. Per the germline V gene, CDR1 is MDHEN and CDR2 is SYDVKM. In nucleotides, the CDR3 is TGTGCCAGCAAACGAGGGACAGGGGAGAGTCAGCCCCAGCATTTT. Translation gives CASKRGTGESQPQHF.

The chain recombines TRBV9 with TRBJ1-2; a possible D gene is TRBD1 (6 bases). The germline V and J ends were trimmed by 0 bases and 5 bases, with 11 bases remaining between them. This CDR3 spans 14 amino acids. The germline V gene has CDR1 SGDLS and CDR2 YYNGEE. This chain's CDR3 is CASSVGQATYGYTF. CDR3 in DNA: TGTGCCAGCAGCGTAGGACAGGCGACGTATGGCTACACCTTC.

The V gene is TRBV4-1, the J gene TRBJ2-1; D remains ambiguous. CDR3 length equals 16 residues. The germline V and J ends were trimmed by 3 bases and 0 bases, with 12 bases remaining between them. The germline gives CDR1 MGHRA, CDR2 YSYEKL. The CDR3 nucleotides are TGCGCCAGCAGCCATTTGCCGAGGCCCTCCTACAATGAGCAGTTCTTC. It codes for CASSHLPRPSYNEQFF.

The CDR3 loop reads CASSFGPRQGTYEQYF. For the CDR3, the DNA is TGTGCCAGCAGTTTCGGCCCTCGACAGGGGACCTACGAGCAGTACTTC. This chain links TRBV27 with TRBJ2-7; 8 bases fit TRBD1. The CDR3 covers 16 residues. The germline V gene encodes CDR1 MNHEY and CDR2 SMNVEV (reference sequence). Trimming cost V 3 bases and J 2 bases; bases outside gene matches: 9.

V usage is TRBV28 and J usage is TRBJ2-7; 10 bases line up with TRBD1. The length of the CDR3 is 16 residues. V trimming: 5 bases; J trimming: 6 bases; junction bases outside the gene matches: 13. Germline lookup yields CDR1 MDHEN and CDR2 SYDVKM. CDR3 amino acids: CASSPKPGQGRPEQYF. In DNA form, the CDR3 reads TGTGCCAGCAGTCCGAAACCGGGACAGGGGAGGCCCGAGCAGTACTTC.

Only one count was recorded for this clone. The rearrangement joins TRBV15 to TRBJ2-5, with 12 bases fitting TRBD2. V gave up 0 bases and J gave up 4 bases; unmatched junction bases: 18. The CDR3 runs to 21 residues. The germline CDR1 and CDR2 sequences are LNHNV and YYDKDF (reference sequence). The CDR3 loop is CATSRDPRTSGIREWGETQYF. For the CDR3, the DNA is TGTGCCACCAGCAGAGATCCCCGGACTAGCGGGATCCGCGAATGGGGAGAGACCCAGTACTTC.

This clone showed up just a few times. The rearrangement joins TRBV7-2 to TRBJ2-3, with TRBD2 matching 9 bases. The length of the CDR3 is 17 residues. CDR1 is SGHTA and CDR2 is FQGNSA in the germline V gene. Trimming at V came to 1 base and at J to 0 bases, leaving 5 bases not matched to a gene. The CDR3, as DNA: TGTGCCAGCAGCTTAGGGGCGGGAGGGGGCAGCACAGATACGCAGTATTTT. Protein sequence: CASSLGAGGGSTDTQYF.

The chain joins TRBV28 to TRBJ2-5, with D possibly matching TRBD1 (6 bases). The J call is in doubt because the DNA end fits TRBJ2-7 better. The CDR3 totals 13 residues. Germline V gene sequence: CDR1 MDHEN, CDR2 SYDVKM. In DNA, the CDR3 is TGTGCCAGCAGCCCTAGGGGGTCCTACGAGCAGTACTTC. It is translated as CASSPRGSYEQYF.

In this sample, this clone turned up once. The chain recombines TRBV28 with TRBJ2-2, with D perhaps TRBD2 (5 bases). From germline, CDR1 is MDHEN and CDR2 SYDVKM. Between the trimmed V and J ends, which lost 2 bases and 5 bases, there was a span of 6 bases. The CDR3 is 13 residues long. The CDR3 sequence: CASSLEGTGELFF. The CDR3 DNA reads as TGTGCCAGCAGTTTAGAGGGAACCGGGGAGCTGTTTTTT.

V gene TRBV7-9 combines with J gene TRBJ2-1; 7 bases align to TRBD2. V lost 5 bases, J lost 2 bases, and 12 bases stayed unmatched. The CDR3 loop spans 17 amino acids. CDR1 is SEHNR, CDR2 FQNEAQ, per germline (reference sequence). The CDR3 DNA sequence: TGTGCCAGCAGCCCCCCTAGGGCGGGAGCTCCCTACAATGAGCAGTTCTTC. It is translated as CASSPPRAGAPYNEQFF.

This clone was counted a single time. The chain uses TRBV5-1 and TRBJ1-1; D uncertain. V was shortened by 0 bases and J by 1 base, with 7 bases between the two germline ends. The CDR3 runs to 14 residues. Germline V lookup: CDR1 SGHRS, CDR2 YFSETQ. CDR3 region: CASSLGPGNTEAFF. The CDR3 region has the DNA TGCGCCAGCAGCTTGGGGCCGGGGAACACTGAAGCTTTCTTT.

The chain has TRBV9 and TRBJ2-7; D not resolved. The CDR3 covers 14 residues. Trimming took 4 bases from V and 2 from J, leaving 13 bases between them. Per the germline V gene, CDR1 is SGDLS and CDR2 is YYNGEE. CDR3 loop: CASSSWGLPYEQYF. DNA for the CDR3: TGTGCCAGCAGCTCGTGGGGTCTCCCCTACGAGCAGTACTTC.

This chain connects TRBV6-1 to TRBJ1-5; D gene ambiguous. Germline loops: CDR1 MNHNS, CDR2 SASEGT. The CDR3 is 15 amino acids. The V end was cut by 3 bases, the J end by 7 bases, with 16 bases between. The CDR3 is CASSEEDGSSQPQHF. CDR3 DNA sequence: TGTGCCAGCAGTGAGGAGGACGGATCTTCCCAGCCCCAGCATTTT.

The J gene is TRBJ2-1, the V gene TRBV11-3, with 12 positions matching TRBD2. Germline V gene sequence: CDR1 SGHNT, CDR2 YENEEA. V was clipped by 4 bases and J by 10 bases; unmatched bases: 8. CDR3 length: 15 residues. The CDR3 nucleotides are TGTGCCAGCAGCTCGAGGACTAGCGGGGCATCCGAGCAGTTCTTC. Protein: CASSSRTSGASEQFF.

The J gene is TRBJ1-1, the V gene TRBV6-1; D unresolved. The V gene lost 2 bases and the J gene lost 9 bases, with 13 bases spanning the gap. There are 13 residues in the CDR3. CDR1 is MNHNS, CDR2 SASEGT, per germline. The CDR3 region has the DNA TGTGCCAGCAGTGAATCGGTGTGGCAGAAAGCTTTCTTT. Encoded protein: CASSESVWQKAFF.

This chain connects TRBV28 to TRBJ2-7; the D call may be TRBD1 or TRBD2 (5 bases each). Germline CDR1 reads MDHEN; CDR2 reads SYDVKM. The ends were cut back, 4 bases at V and 0 bases at J, with 16 bases in the middle. This CDR3 region has 16 residues. CDR3 residues: CASSYSGQSSSYEQYF. CDR3 coding DNA: TGTGCCAGCAGTTACTCGGGGCAGTCCAGCTCCTACGAGCAGTACTTC. The full variable domain, in which reference TRBV28 and TRBJ2-7 provide the parts outside the CDR3, is DVKVTQSSRYLVKRTGEKVFLECVQDMDHENMFWYRQDPGLGLRLIYFSYDVKMKEKGDIPEGYSVSREKKERFSLILESASTNQTSMYLCASSYSGQSSSYEQYFGPGTRLTVT.

This clone has only a few counts. The rearrangement links TRBV28 to TRBJ2-1; 10 bases agree with TRBD2. Germline V gene sequence: CDR1 MDHEN, CDR2 SYDVKM. V dropped 8 bases and J dropped 1; count of bases not matched to a gene: 8. The CDR3 spans 16 residues. For the CDR3, the DNA is TGTGCCAGCGCCAGAGCGGGAGGGACTTCCTACAATGAGCAGTTCTTC. It encodes CASARAGGTSYNEQFF.

With regard to this clone: This may arise from a read error, as a much more abundant clone is one base away. Other DNA sequences within the sample encode an identical CDR3. CDR3: CASSLTGSSYEQYF. The CDR3 DNA follows: TGTGCCAGCAGTCTGACAGGTAGCTCCTACGAGCAGTACTTC. The rearrangement links TRBV27 to TRBJ2-7, with a weak D call TRBD1 (6 bases). The CDR3 loop spans 14 amino acids. Germline V gene lookup returns CDR1 MNHEY and CDR2 SMNVEV (reference sequence). V shed 5 bases and J shed 0 bases, with 11 bases lying between them.

The rearrangement uses TRBV28 and TRBJ2-7, with 9 bases aligning to TRBD1. CDR1 is MDHEN and CDR2 is SYDVKM in the germline V gene. V shed 1 base and J 4 bases; nucleotides not matched to a gene: 5. This CDR3 has 15 amino acids. CDR3 residues: CASSLSTGGAYEQYF. As DNA, the CDR3 is TGTGCCAGCAGTTTATCCACAGGGGGCGCGTACGAGCAGTACTTC.